This T cell receptor (beta chain) was captured in a study of T cells in tumors after PD-1 blockade (dated 2019 in TCRdb). A note on the overall study: Prior checkpoint blockade, systemic immunosuppressant use, and recent radiotherapy or other anti-cancer therapy within 4 weeks were grounds for patient exclusion. Ongoing daily vismodegib 150 mg was also given to a subset of patients during anti-PD-1 treatment. Patients received pembrolizumab 200 mg every 3 weeks or cemiplimab 350 mg every 2 weeks. RECIST version 1.1 was used to evaluate clinical response. To compare blood and tumor clonotypes, bulk TCR sequencing was performed on around 10 peripheral blood samples from roughly 5 patients. On average, peripheral blood samples had approximately 120,000 TCR templates (range roughly 24,000-257,772) and 35,000 to 40,000 unique clonotypes. Using site-matched tumors from BCC or SCC patients sampled before and after anti-PD-1 therapy, the study carried out paired single-cell RNA and TCR sequencing.

Results the study describes overall, beyond this receptor: About 41% of tumor TCR clonotypes were found in blood, and some novel exhausted tumor clones appeared in pre-treatment blood, suggesting peripheral recruitment. Where the novel T cell clones came from was not identified, and possible sources could include lymphoid organs or rare unexpanded clones inside the tumor or in the tumor periphery.

A remark on this clone: The clone's antigen remains unknown. Base qualities are not provided; no much larger clone lies one nucleotide away.

The immunoSEQ platform was used to carry out deep TCRbeta sequencing. The authors' pipeline ran thus. Only productive rearrangements were exported from the immunoSEQ Analyzer for downstream analysis. T cell phenotypes were assigned to bulk TCRbeta clonotypes by matching to single-cell RNA+TCR-seq clones sharing the same TCRbeta sequence. Clone enrichment in tumor was computed as tumor frequency divided by PBMC frequency from bulk TCR sequencing. GLIPH was used to group TCRs into specificity groups, clusters of distinct TCRs likely recognizing common antigens via shared CDR3 motifs. TCRdb's version of the immuneACCESS table is confined to in-frame rearrangements and falls short of the full clone set. An unresolved V gene accounts for under half of the shortfall where checked; the remainder is of unknown origin. Clonal size and the V and J genes are those of that table, whereas D and trimming came from the DNA. Here the sample has 20,000 to 25,000 clones; roughly 80% occur a single time. The top ten constitute less than 15% of the sample.

The intended sense of this specimen's time point label: after anti-PD-1 therapy. For bulk TCRbeta sequencing, genomic DNA was extracted from tumor biopsies or peripheral blood, and input amounts ranged from about 550 ng to 6,004 ng. Every patient was a poor candidate for surgical resection and had histologically proven advanced or metastatic basal or squamous cell carcinoma. The basal cell carcinoma cohort comprised roughly twelve patients, of whom 8 or 9 had bulk tumor TCR sequencing. This receptor was obtained from a human donor with basal cell carcinoma. The sequencing here drew on PBMCs, taken after anti-PD-1 treatment.

The DNA sequence is as follows: TGTGCCTGCCGGGGGGCAGGTGAAAAACTGTTTTTT. This sequence encodes CACRGAGEKLFF. The V and J segments used are TRBV30 and TRBJ1-4; matching of 6 bases hints at TRBD1 as the D gene. V is clipped by 6 bases and J by 7 bases, and the sequence between their germline boundaries is 12 bases long. Sequences GTSNPN (CDR1) and SVGIG (CDR2) are obtained from the germline V gene (reference sequence). The CDR3, cysteine through phenylalanine, is 12 amino acids long. The sequence is cut down to CDR3 DNA, 36 bases in frame from base 1.